A selection of T cell receptor beta chains follows, all from one sample in a study of CD4 T cells in relation to SARS-CoV-2 and coronaviruses. Their target antigens are unknown. Assay used: immunoSEQ multiplex PCR; TCRdb lists only in-frame clones, some missing. The sample records around 25,000 clones, less than 85% being singletons. The sequencing sample was made of CD4+ T cells from PBMCs, cultured in vitro. All receptors derive from a human donor in good health. Each CDR3 is given with its conserved first and last residue. The order of the fields is D gene, clone size, J gene, V gene, CDR3 DNA, CDR3 protein. The D gene is left open where the match is weak. Size tells how often a clone was seen (once, few, many) or the class of an expanded clone, and some rows leave it out.

d_call: TRBD2
clone_size: -
j_call: TRBJ2-3
v_call: TRBV10-3
cdr3_nt: TGTGCCATCAGTTATCTCCCGGGAGGGAGCACAGATACGCAGTATTTT
cdr3_aa: CAISYLPGGSTDTQYF

d_call: TRBD2
clone_size: -
j_call: TRBJ2-7
v_call: TRBV9
cdr3_nt: TGTGCCAGCAGCGTAGGGACTAGCGGGTTTTACTACGAGCAGTACTTC
cdr3_aa: CASSVGTSGFYYEQYF

d_call: -
clone_size: -
j_call: TRBJ2-1
v_call: TRBV19
cdr3_nt: TGTGCCAGTAGCACTATGAGAAACCTCAGGTACAATGAGCAGTTCTTC
cdr3_aa: CASSTMRNLRYNEQFF

d_call: TRBD1
clone_size: -
j_call: TRBJ2-1
v_call: TRBV10-2
cdr3_nt: TGCGCCACCGGACAGGCGGCCAATGAGCAGTTCTTC
cdr3_aa: CATGQAANEQFF

d_call: -
clone_size: -
j_call: TRBJ1-5
v_call: TRBV19
cdr3_nt: TGTGCCAGTAGTAATCGGGCACCAAGGGGCGATCAGCCCCAGCATTTT
cdr3_aa: CASSNRAPRGDQPQHF

d_call: TRBD1
clone_size: -
j_call: TRBJ1-2
v_call: TRBV19
cdr3_nt: TGTGCCAGCAAATCGAGACAGGGTAACTATGGCTACACCTTC
cdr3_aa: CASKSRQGNYGYTF

d_call: TRBD2
clone_size: few
j_call: TRBJ2-7
v_call: TRBV4-1
cdr3_nt: TGCGCCAGCAGCCAAGATGAGCGGGAGTTCGCCTACGAGCAGTACTTC
cdr3_aa: CASSQDEREFAYEQYF

d_call: TRBD1
clone_size: -
j_call: TRBJ2-1
v_call: TRBV10-3
cdr3_nt: TGTGCCATCAGCAAGACCGGGACAGGGGTCTTGGATGAGCAGTTCTTC
cdr3_aa: CAISKTGTGVLDEQFF

d_call: -
clone_size: few
j_call: TRBJ1-5
v_call: TRBV28
cdr3_nt: TGTGCCAGCGTAGACAGCAACTATCAGCCCCAGCATTTT
cdr3_aa: CASVDSNYQPQHF

d_call: -
clone_size: -
j_call: TRBJ2-4
v_call: TRBV28
cdr3_nt: TGTGCCAGCAGTCCCGGGGCTGGGGCCAAAAACATTCAGTACTTC
cdr3_aa: CASSPGAGAKNIQYF

d_call: -
clone_size: -
j_call: TRBJ2-5
v_call: TRBV19
cdr3_nt: TGTGCCAGTAGTATTGGGGGGACAGCACAAGAGACCCAGTACTTC
cdr3_aa: CASSIGGTAQETQYF

d_call: TRBD1
clone_size: -
j_call: TRBJ1-1
v_call: TRBV4-1
cdr3_nt: TGCGCCAGCAGCCAACAGGGACAGCTGAACACTGAAGCTTTCTTT
cdr3_aa: CASSQQGQLNTEAFF

d_call: -
clone_size: -
j_call: TRBJ2-1
v_call: TRBV19
cdr3_nt: TGTGCCAGTACTCCTGTGGCCCTAGCCTACAATGAGCAGTTCTTC
cdr3_aa: CASTPVALAYNEQFF

d_call: -
clone_size: once
j_call: TRBJ2-3
v_call: TRBV29-1
cdr3_nt: TGCAGCGTTGATACCGCTAGTTTT
cdr3_aa: CSVDTASF

d_call: TRBD2
clone_size: -
j_call: TRBJ2-7
v_call: TRBV6-5
cdr3_nt: TGTGCCAGCAGTTCCGTTAGCGGGAGGTGGTACGAGCAGTACTTC
cdr3_aa: CASSSVSGRWYEQYF

d_call: -
clone_size: -
j_call: TRBJ2-2
v_call: TRBV12-5
cdr3_nt: TGTGCTAGTGGTTTGGTAGTGGGAAAGACGAACACCGGGGAGCTGTTTTTT
cdr3_aa: CASGLVVGKTNTGELFF

d_call: TRBD1
clone_size: -
j_call: TRBJ1-2
v_call: TRBV29-1
cdr3_nt: TGCAGCGTTGCCGGACAGGGCTATGGCTACACCTTC
cdr3_aa: CSVAGQGYGYTF

d_call: -
clone_size: -
j_call: TRBJ2-5
v_call: TRBV4-1
cdr3_nt: TGCGCCAGCAGCCAAGAGTCGGAGTGGGGGCAATCCGAGACCCAGTACTTC
cdr3_aa: CASSQESEWGQSETQYF

d_call: TRBD2
clone_size: once
j_call: TRBJ2-1
v_call: TRBV12-5
cdr3_nt: TGTGCTAGTGGTTTGGTAATGCGTACGGTGCGGGAGGCGGCTGAGCAGTTCTTC
cdr3_aa: CASGLVMRTVREAAEQFF

d_call: -
clone_size: -
j_call: TRBJ2-1
v_call: TRBV14
cdr3_nt: TGTGCCAGCAGCCAAGGGTCTAGTGATGAGCAGTTCTTC
cdr3_aa: CASSQGSSDEQFF

d_call: -
clone_size: -
j_call: TRBJ1-4
v_call: TRBV18
cdr3_nt: TGTGCCAGCTCACCTACAGGGACCGAAAAACTGTTTTTT
cdr3_aa: CASSPTGTEKLFF

d_call: TRBD2
clone_size: -
j_call: TRBJ2-7
v_call: TRBV2
cdr3_nt: TGTGCCAGCAGCATAGCGGGAGGGGGTGAGCAGTACTTC
cdr3_aa: CASSIAGGGEQYF

d_call: -
clone_size: few
j_call: TRBJ2-5
v_call: TRBV28
cdr3_nt: TGTGCCAGCAGTCCCAAGGGCACGGGGGCCGTGCGAGAGACCCAGTACTTC
cdr3_aa: CASSPKGTGAVRETQYF

d_call: -
clone_size: -
j_call: TRBJ1-6
v_call: TRBV2
cdr3_nt: TGTGCCAGCAGCTTAGATAAAGGAAACGGGAATTCACCCCTCCACTTT
cdr3_aa: CASSLDKGNGNSPLHF

d_call: -
clone_size: -
j_call: TRBJ2-5
v_call: TRBV28
cdr3_nt: TGTGCCAGCAGTTTTCAGAGTACGGAGACCCAGTACTTC
cdr3_aa: CASSFQSTETQYF

d_call: TRBD2
clone_size: few
j_call: TRBJ2-1
v_call: TRBV5-1
cdr3_nt: TGCGCCAGCAGCCCTGGACTAGCGGGAGTCGGGGCGCATGAGCAGTTCTTC
cdr3_aa: CASSPGLAGVGAHEQFF

d_call: TRBD2
clone_size: -
j_call: TRBJ2-5
v_call: TRBV7-9
cdr3_nt: TGTGCCAGCAGCCGAAGGGTGCGGATTAGCGGGAGTGGCGAGACCCAGTACTTC
cdr3_aa: CASSRRVRISGSGETQYF

d_call: -
clone_size: -
j_call: TRBJ2-7
v_call: TRBV18
cdr3_nt: TGTGCCAGCTCATCTGACCGGGACGAGCAGTACTTC
cdr3_aa: CASSSDRDEQYF

d_call: -
clone_size: once
j_call: TRBJ1-5
v_call: TRBV18
cdr3_nt: TGTGCCAGCTCGCGGGAGGTGGAGCCCCAGCATTTT
cdr3_aa: CASSREVEPQHF

d_call: -
clone_size: -
j_call: TRBJ2-2
v_call: TRBV11-1
cdr3_nt: TGTGCCAGCAGCTTAGTGTTTGGGAACACCGGGGAGCTGTTTTTT
cdr3_aa: CASSLVFGNTGELFF

d_call: -
clone_size: -
j_call: TRBJ1-2
v_call: TRBV7-9
cdr3_nt: TGTGCCAGCAGCTTATCCAGGGTTGGGAACTATGGCTACACCTTC
cdr3_aa: CASSLSRVGNYGYTF

d_call: TRBD1
clone_size: -
j_call: TRBJ2-1
v_call: TRBV9
cdr3_nt: TGTGCCAGCAGCATCTCAGGGACAGGGGGTTTCAATGAGCAGTTCTTC
cdr3_aa: CASSISGTGGFNEQFF

d_call: -
clone_size: -
j_call: TRBJ2-5
v_call: TRBV6-5
cdr3_nt: TGTGCCAGCAGTTTCGTAGGGACTGCAGAGACCCAGTACTTC
cdr3_aa: CASSFVGTAETQYF

d_call: TRBD2
clone_size: -
j_call: TRBJ2-6
v_call: TRBV27
cdr3_nt: TGTGCCAACACCGCCCGGACTAGCTCTGGGGCCAACGTCCTGACTTTC
cdr3_aa: CANTARTSSGANVLTF

d_call: -
clone_size: few
j_call: TRBJ1-2
v_call: TRBV3-1/TRBV3-2
cdr3_nt: TGTGCCAGCAGCCAAGCGGGAGGCTACACCTTC
cdr3_aa: CASSQAGGYTF

d_call: -
clone_size: -
j_call: TRBJ1-1
v_call: TRBV12-3/TRBV12-4
cdr3_nt: TGTGCCAGCAGTTTAAGCGGCGGGCATGAAGCTTTCTTT
cdr3_aa: CASSLSGGHEAFF

d_call: -
clone_size: -
j_call: TRBJ2-1
v_call: TRBV19
cdr3_nt: TGTGCCAGTAGCCCTAACCTAGTTTCTAGTGAGCAGTTCTTC
cdr3_aa: CASSPNLVSSEQFF

d_call: -
clone_size: few
j_call: TRBJ2-1
v_call: TRBV5-1
cdr3_nt: TGCGCCAGCAGCTTGTTACAGGGAACCAATGAGCAGTTCTTC
cdr3_aa: CASSLLQGTNEQFF

d_call: -
clone_size: -
j_call: TRBJ2-6
v_call: TRBV14
cdr3_nt: TGTGCCAGCAGCCAATTCCAGGACAACGTCCTGACTTTC
cdr3_aa: CASSQFQDNVLTF

d_call: TRBD2
clone_size: few
j_call: TRBJ2-2
v_call: TRBV28
cdr3_nt: TGTGCCAGCAGTTTAGGGACTAGCGGGAGTGTCGGGGAGCTGTTTTTT
cdr3_aa: CASSLGTSGSVGELFF

d_call: -
clone_size: -
j_call: TRBJ1-4
v_call: TRBV19
cdr3_nt: TGTGCCAGTAGCCCTCTCGACGGGAATGAAAAACTGTTTTTT
cdr3_aa: CASSPLDGNEKLFF